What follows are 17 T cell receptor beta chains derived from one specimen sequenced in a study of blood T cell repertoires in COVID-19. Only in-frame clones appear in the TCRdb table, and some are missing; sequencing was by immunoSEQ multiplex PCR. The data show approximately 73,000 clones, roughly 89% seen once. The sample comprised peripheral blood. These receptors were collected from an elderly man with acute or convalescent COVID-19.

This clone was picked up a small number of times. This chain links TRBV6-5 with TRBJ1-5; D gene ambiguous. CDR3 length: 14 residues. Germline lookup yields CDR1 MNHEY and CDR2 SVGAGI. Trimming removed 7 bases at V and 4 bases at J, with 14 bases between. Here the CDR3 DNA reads TGTGCCAGCACTGTCGTGGGCCCAAATCAGCCCCAGCATTTT. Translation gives CASTVVGPNQPQHF.

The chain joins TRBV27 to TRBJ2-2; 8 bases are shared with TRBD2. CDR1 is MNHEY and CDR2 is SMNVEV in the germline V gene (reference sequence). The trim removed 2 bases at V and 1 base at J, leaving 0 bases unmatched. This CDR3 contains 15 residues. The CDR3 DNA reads TGTGCCAGCAGTTTAGCGGGGGGGAACACCGGGGAGCTGTTTTTT. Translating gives CASSLAGGNTGELFF.

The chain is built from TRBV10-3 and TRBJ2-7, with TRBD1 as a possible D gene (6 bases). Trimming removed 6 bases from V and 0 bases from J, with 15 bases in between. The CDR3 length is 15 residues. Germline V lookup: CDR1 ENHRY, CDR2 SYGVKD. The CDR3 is CAISAGTLTSYEQYF. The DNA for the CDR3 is TGTGCCATCAGCGCCGGGACACTCACCTCCTACGAGCAGTACTTC.

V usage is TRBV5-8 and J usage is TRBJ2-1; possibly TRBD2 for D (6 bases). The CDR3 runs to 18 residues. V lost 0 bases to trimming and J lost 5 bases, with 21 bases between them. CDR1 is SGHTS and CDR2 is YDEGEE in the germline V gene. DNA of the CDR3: TGTGCCAGCAGCTTGGGGGTGTCCTCCGGGGGTGGAAACAATGAGCAGTTCTTC. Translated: CASSLGVSSGGGNNEQFF.

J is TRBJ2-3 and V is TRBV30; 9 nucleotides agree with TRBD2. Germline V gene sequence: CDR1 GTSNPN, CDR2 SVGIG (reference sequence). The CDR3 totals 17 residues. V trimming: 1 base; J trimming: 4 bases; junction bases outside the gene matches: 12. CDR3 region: CAWSEAYRRGGPDTQYF. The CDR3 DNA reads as TGTGCCTGGAGTGAGGCGTACAGGCGGGGGGGGCCAGATACGCAGTATTTT.

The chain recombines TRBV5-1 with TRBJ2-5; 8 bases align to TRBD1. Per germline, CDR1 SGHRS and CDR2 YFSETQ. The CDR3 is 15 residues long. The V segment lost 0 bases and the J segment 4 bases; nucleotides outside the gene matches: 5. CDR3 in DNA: TGCGCCAGCAGCTTGGGGCAGGGGGCACGAGAGACCCAGTACTTC. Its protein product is CASSLGQGARETQYF.

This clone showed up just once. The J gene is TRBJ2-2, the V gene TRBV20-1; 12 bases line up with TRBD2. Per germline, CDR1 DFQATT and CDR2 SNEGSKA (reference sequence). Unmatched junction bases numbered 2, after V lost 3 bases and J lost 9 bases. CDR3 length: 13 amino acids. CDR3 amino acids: CSASRTSGRELFF. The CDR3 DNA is TGCAGTGCTAGTAGGACTAGCGGGAGGGAGCTGTTTTTT.

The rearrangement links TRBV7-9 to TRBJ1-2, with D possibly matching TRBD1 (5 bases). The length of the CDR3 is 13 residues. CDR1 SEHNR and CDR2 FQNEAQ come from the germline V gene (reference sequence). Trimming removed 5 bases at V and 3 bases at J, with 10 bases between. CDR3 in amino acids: CASSRGTDYGYTF. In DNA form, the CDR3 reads TGTGCCAGCAGCCGCGGGACTGACTATGGCTACACCTTC. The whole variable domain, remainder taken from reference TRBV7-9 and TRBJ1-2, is DTGVSQNPRHKITKRGQNVTFRCDPISEHNRLYWYRQTLGQGPEFLTYFQNEAQLEKSRLLSDRFSAERPKGSFSTLEIQRTEQGDSAMYLCASSRGTDYGYTFGSGTRLTVV.

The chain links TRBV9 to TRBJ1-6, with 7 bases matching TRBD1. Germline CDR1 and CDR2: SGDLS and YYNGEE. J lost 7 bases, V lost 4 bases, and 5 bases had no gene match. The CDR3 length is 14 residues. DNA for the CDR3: TGTGCCAGCAGCTTAGCAGGGGGGAATTCACCCCTCCACTTT. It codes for CASSLAGGNSPLHF. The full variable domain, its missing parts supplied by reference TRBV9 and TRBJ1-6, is DSGVTQTPKHLITATGQRVTLRCSPRSGDLSVYWYQQSLDQGLQFLIQYYNGEERAKGNILERFSAQQFPDLHSELNLSSLELGDSALYFCASSLAGGNSPLHFGNGTRLTVT.

CDR3 amino acids: CASSKAKRGDETQYF. CDR3 coding DNA: TGTGCCAGCAGCAAAGCAAAGCGGGGGGACGAGACCCAGTACTTC. The chain recombines TRBV21-1 with TRBJ2-5; the DNA was not compared with TRBD2, the D call given in the table. TRBV21-1 is a known pseudogene. This CDR3 is 15 amino acids long.

CDR3 bases: TGTGCCAGCAGCCAAGTCGGGCAGCCCCAGCATTTT. This sequence encodes CASSQVGQPQHF. This sequence joins TRBV3-1 (or the pseudogene TRBV3-2) and TRBJ1-5; D call uncertain. The CDR3 consists of 12 residues. Germline V gene sequence: CDR1 LGHDT, CDR2 YNNKEL (reference sequence). Deletions cut 1 base from V and 7 bases from J, with 5 bases between.

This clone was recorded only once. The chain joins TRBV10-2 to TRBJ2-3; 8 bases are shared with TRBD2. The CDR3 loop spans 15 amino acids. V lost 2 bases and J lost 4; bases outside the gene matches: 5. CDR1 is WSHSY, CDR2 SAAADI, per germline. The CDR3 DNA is TGCGCCAGCAGTGAGGGGGCGGGGGGCCCAGATACGCAGTATTTT. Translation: CASSEGAGGPDTQYF.

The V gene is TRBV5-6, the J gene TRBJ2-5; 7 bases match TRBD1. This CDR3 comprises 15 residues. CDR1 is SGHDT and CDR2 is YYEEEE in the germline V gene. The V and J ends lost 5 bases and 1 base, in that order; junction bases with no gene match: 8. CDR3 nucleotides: TGTGCCAGCAGTCCCGGGACAGTGTTCCAAGAGACCCAGTACTTC. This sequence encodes CASSPGTVFQETQYF.

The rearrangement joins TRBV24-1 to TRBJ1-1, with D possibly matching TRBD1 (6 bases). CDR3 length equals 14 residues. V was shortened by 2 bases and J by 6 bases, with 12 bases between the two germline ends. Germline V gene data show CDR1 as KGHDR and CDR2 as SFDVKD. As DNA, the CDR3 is TGTGCCACCAGTGATTCGGTAAAGGGGGCTGAAGCTTTCTTT. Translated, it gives CATSDSVKGAEAFF.

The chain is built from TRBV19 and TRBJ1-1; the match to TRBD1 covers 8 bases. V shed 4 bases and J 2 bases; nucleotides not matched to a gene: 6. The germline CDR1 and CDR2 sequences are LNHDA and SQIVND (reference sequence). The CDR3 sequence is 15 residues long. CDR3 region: CASSSATGVNTEAFF. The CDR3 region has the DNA TGTGCCAGTAGTAGCGCGACAGGGGTTAACACTGAAGCTTTCTTT.

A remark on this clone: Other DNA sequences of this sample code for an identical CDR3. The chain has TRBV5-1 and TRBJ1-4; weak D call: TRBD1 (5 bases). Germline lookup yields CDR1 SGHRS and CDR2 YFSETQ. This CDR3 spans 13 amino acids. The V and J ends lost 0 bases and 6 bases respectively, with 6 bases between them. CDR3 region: CASSLVGDEKLFF. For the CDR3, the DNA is TGCGCCAGCAGCTTGGTAGGGGATGAAAAACTGTTTTTT.

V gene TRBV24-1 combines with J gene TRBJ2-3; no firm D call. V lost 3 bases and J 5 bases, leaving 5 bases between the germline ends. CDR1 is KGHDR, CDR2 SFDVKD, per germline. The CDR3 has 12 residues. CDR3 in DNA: TGTGCCACCAGTGATGAGAGAGATACGCAGTATTTT. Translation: CATSDERDTQYF.